Following are 22 T cell receptor beta chains from one sample sequenced in a study of cytomegalovirus exposure and HLA in healthy donors. Researchers ran the PCR with 60 Vbeta and 13 Jbeta primers. Generated by immunoSEQ multiplex PCR, the TCRdb table keeps only in-frame clones and is missing some. The sample has approximately 85,000 clones, roughly three quarters seen once. Sequenced input: PBMCs. The receptor source for this set is a woman between 50 and 59 years old in good health and CMV-seropositive.

The V call is TRBV6-1, the J call TRBJ1-6; 7 positions agree with TRBD1. The CDR3 is 13 amino acids. V was clipped by 6 bases and J by 16 bases; unmatched bases: 12. Germline V gene data show CDR1 as MNHNS and CDR2 as SASEGT. The CDR3 DNA reads TGTGCCAGCAGCTTAAATTGGGACAGCCCTCTCCACTTT. It codes for CASSLNWDSPLHF.

The chain uses TRBV19 and TRBJ1-1; TRBD1 agrees at 7 bases. CDR1 is LNHDA and CDR2 is SQIVND in the germline V gene (reference sequence). The CDR3 runs 13 residues. J gave up 5 bases and V 6 bases, and 6 bases lay outside the gene matches. The DNA of the CDR3 is TGTGCCAGTAGCAAACAGGGGAGGACTGAAGCTTTCTTT. It codes for CASSKQGRTEAFF.

The chain employs TRBV11-2 and TRBJ2-7; 7 bases agree with TRBD2. Unmatched junction bases numbered 3, after V lost 1 base and J lost 3 bases. Germline V CDR1 and CDR2: SGHAT, FQNNGV. The CDR3 contains 14 residues. Here the CDR3 reads CASSLGGGSYEQYV. The CDR3 coding sequence is TGTGCCAGCAGCTTAGGGGGGGGTAGCTACGAGCAGTACGTC.

The J gene is TRBJ2-7, the V gene TRBV7-9; 12 bases are shared with TRBD2. Germline V gene sequence: CDR1 SEHNR, CDR2 FQNEAQ (reference sequence). This CDR3 has 15 residues. The ends lost 5 bases at V and 6 bases at J; junction bases unmatched: 8. Here the CDR3 DNA reads TGTGCCAGCAGCCCCTCTAGCGGGAGGGCCGGCGAGCAGTACGTC. This codes for CASSPSSGRAGEQYV.

This clone was seen only a few times. The chain combines TRBV2 with TRBJ2-2; the D gene is possibly TRBD2 (5 bases). This CDR3 comprises 16 residues. Trimming shortened V by 6 bases and J by 0 bases, and 14 bases separated the two germline ends. Germline V gene sequence: CDR1 SNHLY, CDR2 FYNNEI. The CDR3 DNA reads TGTGCCAGCAGGGTAAGCAGGACTTCGAACACCGGGGAGCTGTTTTTT. It codes for CASRVSRTSNTGELFF.

V usage is TRBV13 and J usage is TRBJ1-6; D perhaps matches TRBD1 (6 bases). Trimming cost V 5 bases and J 5 bases, with 10 bases left between them. The CDR3 has 14 amino acids. The germline CDR1 and CDR2 sequences are PRHDT and FYEKMQ (reference sequence). CDR3 bases: TGTGCCAGCAGCATAGCAGGGGATAATTCACCCCTCCACTTT. It encodes CASSIAGDNSPLHF.

The V call is TRBV2, the J call TRBJ1-3; D unclear. This CDR3 is built from 14 residues. CDR1 and CDR2 (germline): SNHLY, FYNNEI. The V end lost 1 base, the J end lost 3 bases, and 7 bases lay between the germline ends. CDR3 bases: TGTGCCAGCAGTGAAGGGGCAGTTGGAAACACCATATATTTT. Its protein product is CASSEGAVGNTIYF.

This clone was seen a handful of times. This chain links TRBV27 with TRBJ2-7; the match to TRBD2 covers 12 bases. The germline gives CDR1 MNHEY, CDR2 SMNVEV (reference sequence). CDR3 size: 14 residues. V trimming: 6 bases; J trimming: 1 base; junction bases outside the gene matches: 1. CDR3 residues: CASRLAGGSYEQYF. The CDR3 nucleotides are TGTGCCAGCAGACTAGCGGGGGGTTCCTACGAGCAGTACTTC.

V gene TRBV10-1 combines with J gene TRBJ2-1, with TRBD1 matching 9 bases. The CDR3 length is 13 residues. J lost 9 bases, V lost 4 bases, and 4 bases had no gene match. Germline values: CDR1 WNHNN, CDR2 SYGVQD (reference sequence). CDR3 loop: CASSANRGREQFF. CDR3 sequence (DNA): TGCGCCAGCAGTGCGAACAGGGGGCGTGAGCAGTTCTTC.

Here the CDR3 reads CASSLEVQGNGQPQHF. In nucleotides, the CDR3 is TGCGCCAGCAGCTTGGAGGTACAGGGGAACGGTCAGCCCCAGCATTTT. The rearrangement links TRBV5-1 to TRBJ1-5; 7 positions agree with TRBD1. This CDR3 comprises 16 residues. With V trimmed by 0 bases and J by 6 bases, 9 bases remained unmatched. Per germline, CDR1 SGHRS and CDR2 YFSETQ.

Here the CDR3 DNA reads TGTGCCAGTAGTCTTACTAGCGGGGGATACACCGGGGAGCTGTTTTTT. The encoded protein is CASSLTSGGYTGELFF. The J gene is TRBJ2-2, the V gene TRBV19; 11 nucleotides align to TRBD2. With V trimmed by 5 bases and J by 3 bases, 5 bases remained unmatched. CDR1 and CDR2 from the germline V gene are LNHDA and SQIVND (reference sequence). There are 16 residues in the CDR3.

Written as DNA, the CDR3 is TGTGCCAGCAGGCCTAACCAAGGGGATTGGGAGACCCAGTACTTC. Protein sequence: CASRPNQGDWETQYF. The chain is built from TRBV7-9 and TRBJ2-5, with D maybe TRBD1 (5 bases). The CDR3 totals 15 residues. Per germline, CDR1 SEHNR and CDR2 FQNEAQ (reference sequence). V was clipped by 6 bases and J by 5 bases, with 19 bases between them.

The chain joins TRBV5-1 to TRBJ1-2; possibly TRBD1 for D (5 bases). The germline CDR1 and CDR2 sequences are SGHRS and YFSETQ. CDR3 length: 12 residues. V was shortened by 0 bases and J by 8 bases, with 8 bases between the two germline ends. CDR3 bases: TGCGCCAGCAGCTTGGTCAGGGAAGGCTACACCTTC. Translated: CASSLVREGYTF.

The rearrangement joins TRBV4-1 to TRBJ1-4; D is uncertain. V lost 4 bases to trimming and J lost 8 bases, with 5 bases between them. This CDR3 region has 11 residues. Germline CDR1 MGHRA, CDR2 YSYEKL. The CDR3 region has the DNA TGCGCCAGCAGCCGGGCCGAAAAACTGTTTTTT. As protein: CASSRAEKLFF.

The chain uses TRBV30 and TRBJ1-6, with 12 bases lining up with TRBD1. The CDR3 covers 13 residues. The trim removed 3 bases at V and 12 bases at J, leaving 3 bases unmatched. Germline V CDR1 and CDR2: GTSNPN, SVGIG (reference sequence). The CDR3 spells CAWSRDRGRPLHF. CDR3 in DNA: TGTGCCTGGAGCCGGGACAGGGGGCGACCCCTCCACTTT.

This CDR3 reads CASKLVSIVGPPPREQFF. CDR3 coding DNA: TGTGCCAGCAAATTAGTGAGTATCGTGGGCCCTCCGCCGCGAGAGCAGTTCTTC. The chain is built from TRBV6-4 and TRBJ2-1; no clear D gene. CDR1 and CDR2 (germline): MRHNA, SNTAGT. Trimming shortened V by 7 bases and J by 10 bases, and 32 bases separated the two germline ends. CDR3 length equals 18 residues.

The chain recombines TRBV6-5 with TRBJ1-2; the match to TRBD1 covers 11 bases. The V gene's germline CDR1 is MNHEY and CDR2 SVGAGI. With V trimmed by 6 bases and J by 4 bases, 7 bases remained unmatched. This CDR3 has 15 residues. CDR3 loop: CASRSAGTGGYGYTF. The CDR3 coding sequence is TGTGCCAGCAGATCCGCCGGGACAGGGGGCTATGGCTACACCTTC.

This clone is deemed medium-sized. The CDR3, as DNA: TGTGCCAGCAGTCCGACAGGGGGCGGAACCGGGGAGCTGTTTTTT. It encodes CASSPTGGGTGELFF. The chain couples TRBV7-8 to TRBJ2-2; 10 bases line up with TRBD1. The CDR3 is 15 amino acids. CDR1 is SGHVS and CDR2 is FQNEAQ in the germline V gene. V trimming: 6 bases; J trimming: 5 bases; junction bases outside the gene matches: 6.

The rearrangement uses TRBV20-1 and TRBJ1-1; D call uncertain. CDR3 length: 11 amino acids. In germline, CDR1 is DFQATT, CDR2 SNEGSKA (reference sequence). With 6 bases removed from V and 1 base from J, the gap between germline ends came to 6 bases. The CDR3 region has the DNA TGCAGTGCGCGAAGGAACACTGAAGCTTTCTTT. Protein product: CSARRNTEAFF.

The chain joins TRBV5-1 to TRBJ2-3, with 8 nucleotides matching TRBD2. Germline V CDR1 and CDR2: SGHRS, YFSETQ. The ends lost 4 bases at V and 2 bases at J; junction bases unmatched: 6. The CDR3 loop spans 15 amino acids. CDR3 in DNA: TGCGCCAGCAGCCCCGGGACTAGTCTCACAGATACGCAGTATTTT. This codes for CASSPGTSLTDTQYF.

The chain joins TRBV19 to TRBJ2-7, with 8 bases that match TRBD2. Germline values: CDR1 LNHDA, CDR2 SQIVND (reference sequence). There are 14 residues in the CDR3. The V gene end was trimmed by 3 bases and the J gene end by 0 bases; junction bases not matched to a gene: 1. Here the CDR3 reads CASSIGGASYEQYF. In nucleotides, the CDR3 is TGTGCCAGTAGTATCGGGGGGGCCTCCTACGAGCAGTACTTC.

The chain couples TRBV9 to TRBJ1-2, with D unresolved. Trimming pared 0 bases from V and 4 bases from J, leaving 10 bases between. This CDR3 contains 14 residues. Germline V gene data show CDR1 as SGDLS and CDR2 as YYNGEE. The CDR3 DNA sequence: TGTGCCAGCAGCGTAGTAGCTGGTGGCTATGGCTACACCTTC. Translation gives CASSVVAGGYGYTF.